A single TCR beta chain is shown here with its context. The sample is drawn from a study of PD-L1 blockade in urothelial cancer. The overall study: Per blood sample, T cells had a median of roughly 150,000.

Libraries were prepared by immunoSEQ multiplex PCR; TCRdb keeps only in-frame clonotypes and omits some of them. This repertoire shows about 88,000 clones, roughly 90% found once; its top ten account for roughly a tenth. Trimming pared 5 bases from V and 0 bases from J, leaving 14 bases between. CDR1 SGHKS and CDR2 YYEKEE come from the germline V gene (reference sequence). There are 15 residues in the CDR3. The sample here was PBMCs, taken around atezolizumab (anti-PD-L1) treatment. The receptor's source is a man in his sixties with urothelial cancer. This rearrangement joins TRBV5-5 to TRBJ1-1; D gene uncertain. CDR3 in amino acids: CASSRQFYLNTEAFF. The CDR3 DNA reads as TGTGCCAGCAGTCGACAATTCTACCTGAACACTGAAGCTTTCTTT.